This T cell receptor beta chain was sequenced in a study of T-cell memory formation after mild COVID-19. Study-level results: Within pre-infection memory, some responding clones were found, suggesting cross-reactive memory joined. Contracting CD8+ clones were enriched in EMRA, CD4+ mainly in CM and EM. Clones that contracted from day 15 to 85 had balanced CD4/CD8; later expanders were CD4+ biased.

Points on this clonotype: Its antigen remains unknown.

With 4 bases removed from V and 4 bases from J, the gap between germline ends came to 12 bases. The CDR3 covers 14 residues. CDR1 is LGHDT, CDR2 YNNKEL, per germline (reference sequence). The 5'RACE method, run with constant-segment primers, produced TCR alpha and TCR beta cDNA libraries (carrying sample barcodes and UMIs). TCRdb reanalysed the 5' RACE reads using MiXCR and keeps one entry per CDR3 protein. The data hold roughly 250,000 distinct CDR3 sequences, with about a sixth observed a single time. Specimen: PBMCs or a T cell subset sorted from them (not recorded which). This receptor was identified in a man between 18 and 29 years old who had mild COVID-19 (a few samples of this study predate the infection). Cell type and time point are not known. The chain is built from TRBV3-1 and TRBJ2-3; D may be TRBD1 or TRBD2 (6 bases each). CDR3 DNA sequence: TGTGCCAGCAGCCCACCCCGGGGGCCAGATACGCAGTATTTT. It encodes CASSPPRGPDTQYF.